One and the same sample provided the 18 T cell receptor beta chains below, sequenced in a study of T-cell memory formation after mild COVID-19. TCRdb called the 5' RACE reads again in MiXCR, with one record for every CDR3 protein. The sample holds about 320,000 distinct CDR3 sequences, 14% seen once. Sequencing was performed on PBMCs or a T cell subset sorted from them (not recorded which). The source of these receptors is a man between 18 and 29 years old who had mild COVID-19 (a few samples of this study predate the infection). Cell type and time point are not known.

This clonotype was observed a handful of times. This sequence joins TRBV5-5 and TRBJ2-4; tentatively, D is TRBD1 (6 bases). In germline, CDR1 is SGHKS, CDR2 YYEKEE (reference sequence). This CDR3 has 13 amino acids. The germline V and J ends were trimmed by 0 bases and 6 bases, with 7 bases remaining between them. The CDR3, as DNA: TGTGCCAGCAGCTTGGTACAGGGAAACATTCAGTACTTC. Translated: CASSLVQGNIQYF. Full variable domain (missing parts from reference TRBV5-5 and TRBJ2-4): DAGVTQSPTHLIKTRGQQVTLRCSPISGHKSVSWYQQVLGQGPQFIFQYYEKEERGRGNFPDRFSARQFPNYSSELNVNALLLGDSALYLCASSLVQGNIQYFGAGTRLSVL.

The chain recombines TRBV5-6 with TRBJ1-2, with TRBD1 matching over 10 bases. In germline, CDR1 is SGHDT, CDR2 YYEEEE. This CDR3 contains 15 residues. The V segment lost 4 bases and the J segment 13 bases; nucleotides outside the gene matches: 16. DNA for the CDR3: TGTGCCAGCAGCCGGCAAGACAGGGGGCATCTAATTGGCACCTTC. Translation: CASSRQDRGHLIGTF.

This clonotype was recorded at least ten times. The rearrangement links TRBV19 to TRBJ1-5, with D tentatively TRBD1 (6 bases). The CDR3 is 15 residues long. Germline V lookup: CDR1 LNHDA, CDR2 SQIVND (reference sequence). V was trimmed by 6 bases and J by 2 bases, leaving 14 bases between them. The chain's CDR3 is CASRSRDNGNQPQHF. The CDR3 nucleotides read TGTGCCAGTAGGTCTCGGGACAATGGCAATCAGCCCCAGCATTTT.

The rearrangement links TRBV12-3 or TRBV12-4 to TRBJ1-1, with D possibly matching TRBD1 (5 bases). Trimming pared 0 bases from V and 7 bases from J, leaving 9 bases between. This CDR3 has 13 residues. Written as DNA, the CDR3 is TGTGCCAGCAGTTTAGCTATCAGGGTTGAAGCTTTCTTT. Encoded protein: CASSLAIRVEAFF.

This clonotype was recorded many times. This chain connects TRBV10-2 to TRBJ2-2; the D gene is possibly TRBD1 (6 bases). V lost 3 bases to trimming and J lost 6 bases, with 8 bases between them. This CDR3 is built from 13 residues. Germline assignment: CDR1 WSHSY and CDR2 SAAADI. The CDR3 DNA reads TGCGCCAGCAGTGAACCAGGGGCCGGGGAGCTGTTTTTT. Protein product: CASSEPGAGELFF.

This clonotype showed up many times. The genes are TRBV5-1 and TRBJ2-3; no definite D call. The CDR3 contains 12 residues. From germline, CDR1 is SGHRS and CDR2 YFSETQ. V was clipped by 6 bases and J by 2 bases, with 7 bases between them. The CDR3, as DNA: TGCGCCAGCACTGGGAACACAGATACGCAGTATTTT. This translates into CASTGNTDTQYF.

This sequence joins TRBV6-6 and TRBJ2-3; 10 bases match TRBD2. Germline CDR1 and CDR2: MNHNY and SVGAGI (reference sequence). The CDR3 contains 16 residues. J gave up 6 bases and V 4 bases, and 10 bases lay outside the gene matches. The CDR3 DNA is TGTGCCAGCAGTTCCGCGCTAGCGGGGGCGACCGATACGCAGTATTTT. It is translated as CASSSALAGATDTQYF.

This clonotype occurred a few times. The chain is built from TRBV7-2 and TRBJ2-2; D is ambiguous. CDR3 size: 13 residues. The V gene lost 7 bases and the J gene lost 5 bases, with 11 bases spanning the gap. CDR1 and CDR2 from the germline V gene are SGHTA and FQGNSA. This CDR3 is CASTLGQTGELFF. DNA for the CDR3: TGTGCCAGCACTCTTGGGCAAACCGGGGAGCTGTTTTTT.

This clonotype was observed many times. The chain combines TRBV9 with TRBJ2-3; D not resolved. V was shortened by 1 base and J by 11 bases, with 14 bases between the two germline ends. This CDR3 is 13 amino acids long. Germline CDR1 and CDR2: SGDLS and YYNGEE. The CDR3 bases are TGTGCCAGCAGCGTACGACCCTCGGGCGGGCAGTATTTT. It translates to CASSVRPSGGQYF. Full variable domain (rest looked up from reference TRBV9 and TRBJ2-3): DSGVTQTPKHLITATGQRVTLRCSPRSGDLSVYWYQQSLDQGLQFLIQYYNGEERAKGNILERFSAQQFPDLHSELNLSSLELGDSALYFCASSVRPSGGQYFGPGTRLTVL.

The chain has TRBV2 and TRBJ1-4, with unresolved D. Per the germline V gene, CDR1 is SNHLY and CDR2 is FYNNEI. The CDR3 sequence is 13 residues long. V was pared by 3 bases and J by 7 bases, with 9 bases between. The CDR3 coding sequence is TGTGCCAGCAGTGATATTTTGCGTGAAAAACTGTTTTTT. The encoded protein is CASSDILREKLFF.

V gene TRBV7-6 combines with J gene TRBJ2-2, with 8 nucleotides matching TRBD1. Germline V lookup: CDR1 SGHVS, CDR2 FNYEAQ. Trimming at V came to 8 bases and at J to 0 bases, leaving 2 bases not matched to a gene. The CDR3 consists of 14 residues. CDR3 amino acids: CASGTGTNTGELFF. DNA for the CDR3: TGTGCCAGCGGGACAGGAACGAACACCGGGGAGCTGTTTTTT.

This clonotype has more than one count but fewer than ten. Written as DNA, the CDR3 is TGTGCCAGCAGCCGCTCCCGGGGGGCTTCTTTGGCTGAAGCTTTCTTT. It translates to CASSRSRGASLAEAFF. The chain recombines TRBV7-2 with TRBJ1-1; weak D call: TRBD1 (6 bases). The CDR3 runs to 16 residues. V dropped 5 bases and J dropped 6 bases, with 22 bases sitting between them. CDR1 SGHTA and CDR2 FQGNSA come from the germline V gene. Using reference TRBV7-2 and TRBJ1-1 for the parts outside the CDR3, the full variable domain is GAGVSQSPSNKVTEKGKDVELRCDPISGHTALYWYRQSLGQGLEFLIYFQGNSAPDKSGLPSDRFSAERTGGSVSTLTIQRTQQEDSAVYLCASSRSRGASLAEAFFGQGTRLTVV.

The V and J genes are TRBV9 and TRBJ2-7; D not resolved. With 0 bases removed from V and 3 bases from J, the gap between germline ends came to 7 bases. This CDR3 is built from 13 residues. Looked up from germline, CDR1 is SGDLS and CDR2 is YYNGEE. The CDR3 DNA reads TGTGCCAGCAGCGTAGTCCCCAGCTACGAGCAGTACTTC. This encodes CASSVVPSYEQYF.

This clonotype was found a few times. The CDR3 nucleotides read TGCAGCGTTGGCGGGGGGCTAGATACGCAGTATTTT. As protein: CSVGGGLDTQYF. This chain joins TRBV29-1 and TRBJ2-3; 8 bases map to TRBD2. The junction had 2 bases not matched to a gene; V was cut back by 4 bases and J by 5 bases. CDR1 is SQVTM and CDR2 is ANQGSEA in the germline V gene. The CDR3 covers 12 residues.

The chain couples TRBV7-9 to TRBJ2-1, with a weak D call TRBD2 (6 bases). Looked up from germline, CDR1 is SEHNR and CDR2 is FQNEAQ (reference sequence). This CDR3 region has 14 residues. Trimming removed 4 bases from V and 5 bases from J, with 12 bases in between. CDR3 in amino acids: CASSSGLSNNEQFF. The CDR3 coding sequence is TGTGCCAGCAGCTCGGGACTTTCCAACAATGAGCAGTTCTTC.

There are a few counts of this clonotype. The genes are TRBV6-5 and TRBJ1-4; D call uncertain. Trimming took off 2 bases at V and 6 bases at J, with 13 bases between the two ends. Per germline, CDR1 MNHEY and CDR2 SVGAGI. There are 15 residues in the CDR3. The CDR3 DNA is TGTGCCAGCAGTTACGGACGGACGGACTATGAAAAACTGTTTTTT. Amino acid sequence: CASSYGRTDYEKLFF.

The chain combines TRBV5-1 with TRBJ2-1; 16 nucleotides match TRBD2. J lost 8 bases, V lost 2 bases, and 7 bases had no gene match. There are 17 residues in the CDR3. In germline, CDR1 is SGHRS, CDR2 YFSETQ. In DNA, the CDR3 is TGCGCCAGCAGCTTTGGGACTAGCGGGGGGGAATCCGATGAGCAGTTCTTC. It yields the protein CASSFGTSGGESDEQFF.

The chain is built from TRBV10-2 and TRBJ1-2; 9 nucleotides agree with TRBD1. J gave up 7 bases and V 3 bases, and 9 bases lay outside the gene matches. The CDR3 consists of 15 residues. Germline V gives CDR1 WSHSY, CDR2 SAAADI. The chain's CDR3 is CASSDLSTGGSGYTF. The CDR3 DNA reads TGCGCCAGCAGTGACCTCTCGACAGGGGGAAGTGGCTACACCTTC.